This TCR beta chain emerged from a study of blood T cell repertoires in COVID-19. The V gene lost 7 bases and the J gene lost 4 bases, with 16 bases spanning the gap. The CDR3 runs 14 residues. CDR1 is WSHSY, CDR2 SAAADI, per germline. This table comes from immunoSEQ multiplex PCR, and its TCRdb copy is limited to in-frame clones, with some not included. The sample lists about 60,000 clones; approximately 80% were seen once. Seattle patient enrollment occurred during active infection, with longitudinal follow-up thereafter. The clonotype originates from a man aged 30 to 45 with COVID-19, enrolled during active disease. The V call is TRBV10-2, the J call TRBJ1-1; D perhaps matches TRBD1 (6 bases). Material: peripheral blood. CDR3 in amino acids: CASTTGTGFTEAFF. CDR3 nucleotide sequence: TGCGCCAGCACGACTGGAACAGGGTTCACTGAAGCTTTCTTT.